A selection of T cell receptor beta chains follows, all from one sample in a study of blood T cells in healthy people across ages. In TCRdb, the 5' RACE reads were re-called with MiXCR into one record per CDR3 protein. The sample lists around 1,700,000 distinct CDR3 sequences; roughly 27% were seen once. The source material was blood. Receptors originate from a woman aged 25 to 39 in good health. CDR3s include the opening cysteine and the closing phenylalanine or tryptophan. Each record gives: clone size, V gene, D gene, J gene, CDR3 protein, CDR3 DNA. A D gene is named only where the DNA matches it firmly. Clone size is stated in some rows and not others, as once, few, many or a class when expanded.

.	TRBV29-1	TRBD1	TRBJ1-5	CSVATGDQPQHF	TGCAGCGTTGCGACAGGGGATCAGCCCCAGCATTTT
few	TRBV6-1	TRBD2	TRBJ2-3	CASRKREGPVDTQYF	TGTGCCAGCAGGAAGCGGGAGGGCCCGGTAGATACGCAGTATTTT
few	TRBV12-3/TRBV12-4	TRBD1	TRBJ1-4	CASSIGQGVEKRFF	TGTGCCAGCAGTATCGGACAGGGGGTTGAAAAACGGTTTTTT
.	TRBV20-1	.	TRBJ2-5	CSARLSGSQETQYF	TGCAGTGCTAGATTGTCGGGGTCCCAAGAGACCCAGTACTTC
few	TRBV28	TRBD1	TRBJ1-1	CASTETGVPNTEAFF	TGTGCCAGCACGGAAACAGGGGTACCGAACACTGAAGCTTTCTTT
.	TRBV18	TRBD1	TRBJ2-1	CASSPGQGFYNEQFF	TGTGCCAGCTCACCGGGACAGGGTTTCTACAATGAGCAGTTCTTC
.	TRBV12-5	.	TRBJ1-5	CASGSQVLQPQHF	TGTGCTAGTGGTTCTCAGGTGTTACAGCCCCAGCATTTT
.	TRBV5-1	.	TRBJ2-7	CASSITEGTGEQYF	TGCGCCAGCTCGATCACCGAGGGGACCGGGGAGCAGTACTTC
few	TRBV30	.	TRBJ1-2	CAWTFLGGGGYTF	TGTGCCTGGACCTTTTTGGGGGGAGGTGGCTACACCTTC
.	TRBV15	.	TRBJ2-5	CATSREWQQQETQYF	TGTGCCACCAGCAGAGAATGGCAGCAACAAGAGACCCAGTACTTC
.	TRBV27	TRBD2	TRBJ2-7	CASSLWSGGGHEQYF	TGTGCCAGCAGTTTATGGTCTGGGGGAGGGCACGAGCAGTACTTC
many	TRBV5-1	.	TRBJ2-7	CASSGTASSYEQYF	TGCGCCAGTTCCGGGACGGCTAGCTCCTACGAGCAGTACTTC
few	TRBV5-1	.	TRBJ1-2	CASSLPAVSTAIRGYTF	TGCGCCAGCAGCTTACCCGCAGTCTCGACGGCCATACGTGGCTACACCTTC
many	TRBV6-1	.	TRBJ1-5	CASSEGGYSNQPQHF	TGCGCCAGCAGTGAGGGGGGTTATAGCAATCAGCCCCAGCATTTT
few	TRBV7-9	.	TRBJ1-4	CASSSGTEGSTNEKLFF	TGTGCCAGCAGCTCCGGGACGGAAGGTTCAACTAATGAAAAACTGTTTTTT
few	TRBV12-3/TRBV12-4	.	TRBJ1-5	CASRRGAGLEQPQHF	TGTGCCAGCAGGCGCGGGGCAGGACTTGAGCAGCCCCAGCATTTT
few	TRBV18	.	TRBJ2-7	CASSPGSTTYEQYF	TGTGCCAGCTCACCCGGTAGCACCACCTACGAGCAGTACTTC
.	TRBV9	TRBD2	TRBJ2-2	CASSAGLAGTTGELFF	TGTGCCAGCAGCGCCGGACTAGCGGGAACCACCGGGGAGCTGTTTTTT
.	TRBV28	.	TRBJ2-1	CASSLFTRTTNEQFF	TGTGCCAGCAGTTTATTCACCCGGACCACCAATGAGCAGTTCTTC
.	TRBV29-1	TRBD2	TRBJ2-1	CSVEGTSGRPNEQFF	TGCAGCGTTGAGGGGACTAGCGGGAGGCCCAATGAGCAGTTCTTC
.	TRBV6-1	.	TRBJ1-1	CASGTEGLGNTEAFF	TGTGCCAGCGGAACAGAGGGCTTAGGGAACACTGAAGCTTTCTTT
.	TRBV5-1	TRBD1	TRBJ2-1	CASSLTHRTGGETQFF	TGCGCCAGCAGCCTGACCCATCGGACAGGGGGAGAGACCCAGTTCTTC
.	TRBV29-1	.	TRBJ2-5	CSVAGVQETQYF	TGCAGCGTTGCGGGGGTCCAAGAGACCCAGTACTTC
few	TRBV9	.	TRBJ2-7	CASSVGNRAYEQYF	TGTGCCAGCAGCGTAGGAAACAGGGCCTACGAGCAGTACTTC
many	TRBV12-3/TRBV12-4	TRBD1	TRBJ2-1	CASSPGGTGNNEQFF	TGTGCCAGCAGCCCCGGCGGGACAGGTAACAATGAGCAGTTCTTC
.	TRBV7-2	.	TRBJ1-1	CASSSTGPNTEAFF	TGTGCCAGCAGCTCGACGGGGCCGAACACTGAAGCTTTCTTT
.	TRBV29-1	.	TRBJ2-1	CSVARVADPREQFF	TGCAGCGTTGCCAGGGTAGCGGACCCTAGGGAGCAGTTCTTC
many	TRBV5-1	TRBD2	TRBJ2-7	CASSLEGTGGFREQYF	TGCGCCAGCAGCTTGGAAGGCACGGGAGGGTTTAGGGAGCAGTACTTC
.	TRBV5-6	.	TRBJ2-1	CASSPRDSRNNEQFF	TGTGCCAGCAGCCCCCGGGACTCGCGGAACAATGAGCAGTTCTTC
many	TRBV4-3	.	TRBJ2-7	CASSQMTPGIAYEQYF	TGCGCCAGCAGCCAAATGACGCCCGGGATAGCCTACGAGCAGTACTTC
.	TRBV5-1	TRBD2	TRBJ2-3	CARLAGGPKDTQYF	TGCGCCAGATTAGCGGGAGGGCCGAAAGATACGCAGTATTTT
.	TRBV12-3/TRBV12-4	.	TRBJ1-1	CASKPQVNTEAFF	TGTGCCAGCAAACCCCAGGTGAACACTGAAGCTTTCTTT
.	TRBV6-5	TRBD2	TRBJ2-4	CASSSPLAGGLYIQYF	TGTGCCAGCAGTTCCCCCCTAGCGGGGGGCCTATACATTCAGTACTTC
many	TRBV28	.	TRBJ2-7	CASSLQAAGYEQYF	TGTGCCAGCAGTTTACAGGCGGCCGGCTACGAGCAGTACTTC
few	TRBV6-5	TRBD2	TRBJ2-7	CASSRRLAGGHEQYF	TGTGCCAGCAGTCGCCGGCTAGCGGGAGGACACGAGCAGTACTTC
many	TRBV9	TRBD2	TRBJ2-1	CASSGGLAGKQFF	TGTGCCAGCAGCGGGGGACTAGCGGGAAAGCAGTTCTTC
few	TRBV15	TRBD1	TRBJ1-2	CATSRDVGTGTQLYGYTF	TGTGCCACCAGCAGAGATGTCGGGACAGGTACCCAACTTTATGGCTACACCTTC
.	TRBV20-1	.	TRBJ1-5	CSARAMTSDSNQPQHF	TGCAGTGCTAGAGCTATGACAAGCGATAGCAATCAGCCCCAGCATTTT
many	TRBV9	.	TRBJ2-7	CASSVLGEASSGEQYF	TGTGCCAGCAGCGTCCTGGGTGAGGCAAGTTCAGGAGAGCAGTACTTC
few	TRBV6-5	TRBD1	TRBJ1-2	CASSPRDRVNGYTF	TGTGCCAGCAGTCCTAGGGACAGGGTAAACGGCTACACCTTC
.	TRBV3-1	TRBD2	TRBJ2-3	CASSQDVASGSPALDTQYF	TGTGCCAGCAGCCAAGATGTCGCTAGCGGGAGCCCGGCACTCGATACGCAGTATTTT
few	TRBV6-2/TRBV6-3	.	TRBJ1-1	CATTARDRLNTEAFF	TGTGCCACCACGGCCAGGGACCGACTGAACACTGAAGCTTTCTTT
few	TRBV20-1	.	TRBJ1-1	CSARDARANTEAFF	TGCAGTGCTAGAGATGCCAGGGCGAACACTGAAGCTTTCTTT
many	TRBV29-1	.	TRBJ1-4	CSVRDGTTNEKLFF	TGCAGCGTCCGGGACGGGACAACTAATGAAAAACTGTTTTTT
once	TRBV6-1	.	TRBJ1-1	CASRAAGGFDTEAFF	TGTGCCAGCAGGGCAGCGGGGGGGTTTGACACTGAAGCTTTCTTT
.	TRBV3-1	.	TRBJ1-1	CASSAAMNTEAFF	TGTGCCAGCAGCGCGGCTATGAACACTGAAGCTTTCTTT